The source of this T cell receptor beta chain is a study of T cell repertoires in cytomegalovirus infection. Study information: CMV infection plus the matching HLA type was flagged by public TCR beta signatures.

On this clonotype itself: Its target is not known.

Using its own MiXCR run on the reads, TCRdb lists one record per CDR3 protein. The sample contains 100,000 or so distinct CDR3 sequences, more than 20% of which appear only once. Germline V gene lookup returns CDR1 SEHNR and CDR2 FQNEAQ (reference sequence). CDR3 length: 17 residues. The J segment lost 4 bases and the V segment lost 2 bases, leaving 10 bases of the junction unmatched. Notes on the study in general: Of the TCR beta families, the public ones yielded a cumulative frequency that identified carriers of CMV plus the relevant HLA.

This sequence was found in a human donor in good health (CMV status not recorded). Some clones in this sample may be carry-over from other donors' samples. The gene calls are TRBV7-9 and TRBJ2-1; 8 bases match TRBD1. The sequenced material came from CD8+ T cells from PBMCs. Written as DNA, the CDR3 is TGTGCCAGCAGCTTACCGAGGAAGACAGGGGAATACAATGAGCAGTTCTTC. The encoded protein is CASSLPRKTGEYNEQFF.